These T cell receptor beta chains were read from a single sample in a study of blood T cell repertoires in COVID-19. The assay was immunoSEQ multiplex PCR, and TCRdb's table has in-frame clones only and misses some. The data contain about 38,000 clones, around 90% of them singletons. Sequences were obtained from peripheral blood. The receptors stem from a man aged 55 to 70 with COVID-19, enrolled during active disease. The CDR3 runs from the conserved cysteine through the conserved F or W. The order of the fields is V gene, clone size, J gene, D gene, CDR3 protein, CDR3 DNA. The D gene is left open where the match is weak. Size is stated for part of the rows, as once, few or many counts, or as a class when the clone is expanded.

TRBV5-1	.	TRBJ1-1	.	CASSWGRRNTEAFF	TGCGCCAGCAGTTGGGGCAGGAGGAACACTGAAGCTTTCTTT
TRBV7-2	.	TRBJ2-1	.	CASTRTTGFDEQFF	TGTGCCAGCACCCGAACTACAGGGTTCGATGAGCAGTTCTTC
TRBV19	.	TRBJ2-2	TRBD1	CASSFTGGHGELFF	TGTGCCAGTAGTTTCACAGGGGGCCACGGGGAGCTGTTTTTT
TRBV20-1	few	TRBJ1-1	.	CRAVGLPEAFF	TGCAGAGCAGTCGGGTTGCCTGAAGCTTTCTTT
TRBV7-2	.	TRBJ2-1	.	CASSSRDGSVNEQFF	TGTGCCAGCAGCTCGCGGGACGGCTCCGTCAATGAGCAGTTCTTC
TRBV5-8	.	TRBJ1-1	TRBD1	CASSLTRTGAMNTEAFF	TGTGCCAGCAGCCTAACCCGGACAGGGGCAATGAACACTGAAGCTTTCTTT
TRBV7-8	.	TRBJ1-5	TRBD1	CASSSTGGNQPQHF	TGTGCCAGCAGCTCGACAGGGGGCAATCAGCCCCAGCATTTT
TRBV4-1	.	TRBJ2-7	TRBD1	CASSQSDRGSSYEQYF	TGCGCCAGCAGCCAATCCGACAGGGGGAGTTCCTACGAGCAGTACTTC
TRBV5-1	.	TRBJ2-2	TRBD2	CASSLLPGEGTGELFF	TGCGCCAGCAGCTTACTCCCGGGGGAGGGCACCGGGGAGCTGTTTTTT
TRBV5-1	.	TRBJ2-7	.	CASSLQNRKVDEQYF	TGCGCCAGCAGCTTGCAGAACAGGAAAGTAGACGAGCAGTACTTC
TRBV7-2	.	TRBJ1-1	.	CASSVGLDTEAFF	TGTGCCAGCAGCGTAGGACTGGACACTGAAGCTTTCTTT
TRBV10-2	.	TRBJ1-4	.	CASSELNEKLFF	TGCGCCAGCAGTGAGTTAAATGAAAAACTGTTTTTT
TRBV19	.	TRBJ2-7	.	CASSTLPGEQYF	TGTGCCAGTAGTACTCTCCCGGGCGAGCAGTACTTC
TRBV9	.	TRBJ1-3	TRBD1	CASSPMTGEGNTIYF	TGTGCCAGCAGCCCCATGACAGGGGAAGGAAACACCATATATTTT
TRBV5-1	once	TRBJ2-7	TRBD1	CASSIRGQGNEQYF	TGCGCCAGCAGCATACGGGGACAGGGTAACGAGCAGTACTTC
TRBV13	.	TRBJ2-1	.	CASSPLRSSPYNEQFF	TGTGCCAGCAGCCCGCTGAGGTCGAGCCCTTACAATGAGCAGTTCTTC
TRBV4-2	.	TRBJ1-1	.	CASSQDFDSLADNWRTEAFF	TGTGCCAGCAGCCAAGATTTTGACTCACTAGCGGACAATTGGCGCACTGAAGCTTTCTTT
TRBV15	once	TRBJ2-2	.	CATSRGLTITGELFF	TGTGCCACCAGCCGCGGGCTTACTATCACCGGGGAGCTGTTTTTT
TRBV6-2/TRBV6-3	once	TRBJ1-1	TRBD1	CASSLRGGGGGTEAFF	TGTGCCAGCAGCCTACGAGGAGGAGGGGGCGGCACTGAAGCTTTCTTT
TRBV12-3/TRBV12-4	.	TRBJ2-7	.	CASSRTTAYEQYF	TGTGCCAGCAGCCGGACTACGGCCTACGAGCAGTACTTC
TRBV5-1	once	TRBJ1-2	TRBD1	CASSLVVGQGAGYTF	TGCGCCAGCAGCTTGGTGGTCGGACAGGGGGCTGGCTACACCTTC
TRBV6-4	few	TRBJ1-6	.	CASSDSIGAGEGSPLHF	TGTGCCAGCAGTGACTCGATTGGGGCAGGGGAGGGTTCACCCCTCCACTTT
TRBV6-5	.	TRBJ2-2	TRBD2	CATQAGDNTGELFF	TGTGCCACCCAAGCGGGAGACAACACCGGGGAGCTGTTTTTT
TRBV4-2	.	TRBJ2-3	TRBD2	CASSQEGGGSTDTQYF	TGTGCCAGCAGCCAAGAGGGGGGAGGGAGCACAGATACGCAGTATTTT
TRBV28	.	TRBJ2-7	TRBD1	CASLGTGFYEQYF	TGTGCCAGTTTGGGGACAGGCTTCTACGAGCAGTACTTC
TRBV19	.	TRBJ1-6	TRBD1	CASSDRQGRPPLHF	TGTGCCAGTAGTGACCGACAGGGTCGGCCACCCCTCCACTTT
TRBV30	.	TRBJ2-3	.	CAWSHREDTQYF	TGTGCCTGGAGCCACAGGGAGGATACGCAGTATTTT
TRBV6-5	.	TRBJ1-3	.	CASVPGHQPGNTIYF	TGTGCCAGCGTACCGGGACATCAGCCTGGAAACACCATATATTTT
TRBV28	.	TRBJ1-2	.	CASSLSTRANYGYTF	TGTGCCAGCAGTTTATCCACGCGAGCTAACTATGGCTACACCTTC
TRBV7-2	once	TRBJ2-3	TRBD1	CASSWDRVATDTQYF	TGTGCCAGCAGCTGGGACAGGGTGGCCACAGATACGCAGTATTTT
TRBV5-1	.	TRBJ2-7	.	CASSDGGLSYEQYF	TGCGCCAGCAGCGATGGCGGACTTTCCTACGAGCAGTACTTC
TRBV4-2	.	TRBJ1-2	TRBD1	CASSHDRDINYGYTF	TGTGCCAGCAGCCATGACAGGGATATCAACTATGGCTACACCTTC